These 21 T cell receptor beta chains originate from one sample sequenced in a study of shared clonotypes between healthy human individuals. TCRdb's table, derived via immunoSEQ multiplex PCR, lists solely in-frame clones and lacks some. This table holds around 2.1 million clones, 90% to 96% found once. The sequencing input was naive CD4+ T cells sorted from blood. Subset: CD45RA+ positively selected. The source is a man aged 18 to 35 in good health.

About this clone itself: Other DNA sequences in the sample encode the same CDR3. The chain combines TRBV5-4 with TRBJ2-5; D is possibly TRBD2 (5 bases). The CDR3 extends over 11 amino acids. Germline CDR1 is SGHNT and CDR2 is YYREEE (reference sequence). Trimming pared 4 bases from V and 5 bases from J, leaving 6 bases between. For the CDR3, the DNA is TGTGCCAGCAGCCGCGGGGAGACCCAGTACTTC. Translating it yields CASSRGETQYF.

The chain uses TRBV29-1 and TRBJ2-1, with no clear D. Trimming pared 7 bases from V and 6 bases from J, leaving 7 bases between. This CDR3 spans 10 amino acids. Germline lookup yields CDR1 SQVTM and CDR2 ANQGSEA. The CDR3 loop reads CSGAGNEQFF. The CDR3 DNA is TGCAGCGGCGCAGGCAATGAGCAGTTCTTC.

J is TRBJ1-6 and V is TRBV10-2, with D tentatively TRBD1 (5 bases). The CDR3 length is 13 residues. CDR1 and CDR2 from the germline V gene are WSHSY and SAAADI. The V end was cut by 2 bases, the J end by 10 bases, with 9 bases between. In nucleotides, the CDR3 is TGCGCCAGCAGTGAGCAGGGAGACTCACCCCTCCACTTT. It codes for CASSEQGDSPLHF.

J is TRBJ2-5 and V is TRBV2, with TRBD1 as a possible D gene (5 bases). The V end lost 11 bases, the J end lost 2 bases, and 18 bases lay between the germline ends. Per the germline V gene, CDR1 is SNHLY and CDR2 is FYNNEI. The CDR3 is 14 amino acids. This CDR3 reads CACTGGWLQETQYF. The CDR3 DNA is TGTGCCTGCACAGGCGGTTGGCTACAAGAGACCCAGTACTTC.

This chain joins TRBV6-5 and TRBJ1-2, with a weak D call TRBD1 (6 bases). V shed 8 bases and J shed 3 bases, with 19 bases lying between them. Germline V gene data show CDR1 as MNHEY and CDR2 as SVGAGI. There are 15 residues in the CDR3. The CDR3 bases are TGTGCCAGCTCTTCACCGGGGGCCGTAGACTATGGCTACACCTTC. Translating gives CASSSPGAVDYGYTF.

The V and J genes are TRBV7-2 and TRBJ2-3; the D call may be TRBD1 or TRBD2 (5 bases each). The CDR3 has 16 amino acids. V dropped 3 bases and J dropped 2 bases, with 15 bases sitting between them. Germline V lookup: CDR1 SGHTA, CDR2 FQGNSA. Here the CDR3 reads CASSFPGASITDTQYF. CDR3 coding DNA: TGTGCCAGCAGCTTCCCCGGGGCTAGCATCACAGATACGCAGTATTTT.

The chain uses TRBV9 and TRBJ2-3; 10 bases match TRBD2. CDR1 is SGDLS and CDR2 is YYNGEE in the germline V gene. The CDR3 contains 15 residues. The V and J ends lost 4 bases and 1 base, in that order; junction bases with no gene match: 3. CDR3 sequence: CASSPSGSRTDTQYF. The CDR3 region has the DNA TGTGCCAGCAGCCCTAGCGGGAGCCGCACAGATACGCAGTATTTT.

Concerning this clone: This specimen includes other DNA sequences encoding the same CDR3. Here the CDR3 DNA reads TGTGCCAGCAGTTATAATGGCTATGGCTACACCTTC. It encodes CASSYNGYGYTF. The chain links TRBV6-5 to TRBJ1-2; D not certain. CDR3 length: 12 amino acids. The germline gives CDR1 MNHEY, CDR2 SVGAGI. The V and J ends lost 3 bases and 4 bases respectively, with 6 bases between them.

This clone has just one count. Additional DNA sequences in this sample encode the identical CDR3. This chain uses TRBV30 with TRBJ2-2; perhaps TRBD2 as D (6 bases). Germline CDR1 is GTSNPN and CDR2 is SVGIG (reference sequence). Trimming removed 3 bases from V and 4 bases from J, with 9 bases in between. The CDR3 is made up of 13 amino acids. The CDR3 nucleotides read TGTGCCTGGAGGCGGGGAAGCACCGGGGAGCTGTTTTTT. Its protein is CAWRRGSTGELFF.

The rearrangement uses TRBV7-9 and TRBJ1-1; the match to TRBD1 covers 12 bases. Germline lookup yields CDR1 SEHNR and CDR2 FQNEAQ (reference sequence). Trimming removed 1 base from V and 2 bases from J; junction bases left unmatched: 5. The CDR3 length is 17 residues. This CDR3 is CASSLEGTGGENTEAFF. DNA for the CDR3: TGTGCCAGCAGCTTAGAAGGGACAGGGGGCGAAAACACTGAAGCTTTCTTT.

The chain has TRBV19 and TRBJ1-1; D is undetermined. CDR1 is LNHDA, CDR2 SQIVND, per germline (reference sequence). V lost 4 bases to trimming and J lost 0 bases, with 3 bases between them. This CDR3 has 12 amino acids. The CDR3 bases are TGTGCCAGTAGTAAGTTGAACACTGAAGCTTTCTTT. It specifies CASSKLNTEAFF.

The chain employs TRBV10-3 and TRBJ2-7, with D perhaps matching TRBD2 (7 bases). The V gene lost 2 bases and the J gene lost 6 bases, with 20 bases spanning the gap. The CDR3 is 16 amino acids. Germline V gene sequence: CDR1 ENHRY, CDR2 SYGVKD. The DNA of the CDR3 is TGTGCCATCAGTGAGGCCTCGCGGGGGCGCCCGGGCGAGCAGTACTTC. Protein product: CAISEASRGRPGEQYF.

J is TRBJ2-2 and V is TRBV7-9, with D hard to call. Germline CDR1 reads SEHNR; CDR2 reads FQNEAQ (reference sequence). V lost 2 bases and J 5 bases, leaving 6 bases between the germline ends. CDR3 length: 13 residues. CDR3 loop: CASSLRWTGELFF. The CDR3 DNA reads TGTGCCAGCAGCTTAAGATGGACCGGGGAGCTGTTTTTT. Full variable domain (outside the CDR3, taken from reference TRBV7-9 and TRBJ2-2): DTGVSQNPRHKITKRGQNVTFRCDPISEHNRLYWYRQTLGQGPEFLTYFQNEAQLEKSRLLSDRFSAERPKGSFSTLEIQRTEQGDSAMYLCASSLRWTGELFFGEGSRLTVL.

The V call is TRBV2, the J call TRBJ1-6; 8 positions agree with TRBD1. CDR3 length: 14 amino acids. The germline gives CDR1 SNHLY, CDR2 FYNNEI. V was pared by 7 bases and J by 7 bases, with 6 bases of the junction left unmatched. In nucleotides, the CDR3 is TGTGCCAGCACTGGGACAGGTGGAAATTCACCCCTCCACTTT. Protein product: CASTGTGGNSPLHF. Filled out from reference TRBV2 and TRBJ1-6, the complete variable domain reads EPEVTQTPSHQVTQMGQEVILRCVPISNHLYFYWYRQILGQKVEFLVSFYNNEISEKSEIFDDQFSVERPDGSNFTLKIRSTKLEDSAMYFCASTGTGGNSPLHFGNGTRLTVT.

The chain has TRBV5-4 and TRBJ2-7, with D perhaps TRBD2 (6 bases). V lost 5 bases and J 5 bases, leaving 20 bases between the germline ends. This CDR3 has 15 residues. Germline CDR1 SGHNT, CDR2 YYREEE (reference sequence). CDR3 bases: TGTGCCAGCAGGCGGGATCTCCTAAATCCGAACGAGCAGTACTTC. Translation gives CASRRDLLNPNEQYF.

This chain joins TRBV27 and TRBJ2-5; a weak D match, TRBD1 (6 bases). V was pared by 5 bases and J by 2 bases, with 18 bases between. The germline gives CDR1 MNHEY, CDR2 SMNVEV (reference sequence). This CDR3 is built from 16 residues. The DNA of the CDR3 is TGTGCCAGCAGTCCCTTCGACAGGCTGACACAAGAGACCCAGTACTTC. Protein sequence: CASSPFDRLTQETQYF.

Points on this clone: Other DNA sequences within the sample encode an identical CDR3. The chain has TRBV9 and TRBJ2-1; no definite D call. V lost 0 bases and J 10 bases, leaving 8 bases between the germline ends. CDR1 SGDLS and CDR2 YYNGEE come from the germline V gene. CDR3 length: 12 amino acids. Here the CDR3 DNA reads TGTGCCAGCAGCGTAGTTGGAGACGAGCAGTTCTTC. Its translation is CASSVVGDEQFF.

The CDR3 region has the DNA TGTGCCAGCTCACGAACGACAGGGGGGTTCCACGAGCAGTACTTC. Translation: CASSRTTGGFHEQYF. The chain uses TRBV18 and TRBJ2-7; 9 nucleotides align to TRBD1. Germline V lookup: CDR1 KGHSH, CDR2 LQKENI. The V and J ends lost 4 bases and 5 bases, in that order; junction bases with no gene match: 9. The CDR3 covers 15 residues.

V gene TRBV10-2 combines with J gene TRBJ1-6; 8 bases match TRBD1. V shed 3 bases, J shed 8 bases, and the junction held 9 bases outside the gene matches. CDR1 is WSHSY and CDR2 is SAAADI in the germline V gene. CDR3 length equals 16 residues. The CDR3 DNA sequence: TGCGCCAGCAGTGAAACAGGGGGTCCTAATTATTCACCCCTCCACTTT. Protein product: CASSETGGPNYSPLHF.

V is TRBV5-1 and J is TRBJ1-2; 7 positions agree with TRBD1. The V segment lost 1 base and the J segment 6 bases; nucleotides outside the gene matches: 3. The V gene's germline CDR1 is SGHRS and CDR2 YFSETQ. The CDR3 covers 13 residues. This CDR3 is CASSLTGVDGYTF. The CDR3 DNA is TGCGCCAGCAGCTTGACAGGGGTAGATGGCTACACCTTC.

CDR3 sequence reads: CASSSAGTSYPSPLHF. The CDR3 bases are TGTGCCAGCAGCTCGGCCGGGACCTCCTATCCTTCACCCCTCCACTTT. The chain combines TRBV7-6 with TRBJ1-6; possible D gene TRBD1, 5 bases. The CDR3 has 16 amino acids. V was shortened by 4 bases and J by 9 bases, with 19 bases between the two germline ends. Germline values: CDR1 SGHVS, CDR2 FNYEAQ.